This is a list of T cell receptor beta chains from one sample in a study of CD8 T cells in ankylosing spondylitis. TCRdb redid the calling of the 5' RACE reads with MiXCR, one entry per CDR3 protein. The repertoire includes over 60,000 distinct CDR3 sequences, roughly 5% of them detected once, and around 2.2% sits in the top ten. Source material: blood, either unsorted or a sorted T cell fraction (not recorded which). These receptor sequences come from a male donor with ankylosing spondylitis or in good health (not recorded which). Each CDR3 is given with its conserved first and last residue. Fields, in order: clone size, J gene, V gene, D gene, CDR3 protein, CDR3 DNA. D genes are given only for firm matches. Part of the rows lack a size; the others show once, few, many or a class for expanded clones.

NA	TRBJ1-1	TRBV3-1	NA	CASIGNSEAFF	TGTGCCAGTATCGGTAACAGTGAAGCTTTCTTT
many	TRBJ1-1	TRBV18	NA	CASSPGLGDTEAFF	TGTGCCAGCTCACCAGGGCTGGGGGACACTGAAGCTTTCTTT
few	TRBJ2-7	TRBV29-1	TRBD2	CSARTSADEQYF	TGCAGCGCCCGGACTAGCGCCGACGAGCAGTACTTC
many	TRBJ2-5	TRBV2	NA	CASSSGTIQETQYF	TGTGCCAGCTCCTCCGGGACCATCCAAGAGACCCAGTACTTC
many	TRBJ2-1	TRBV7-8	NA	CAGGGQLLEQFF	TGTGCCGGGGGGGGACAGCTACTTGAGCAGTTCTTC
many	TRBJ2-1	TRBV3-1	NA	CASRKGTNEQFF	TGTGCCAGCCGAAAGGGGACCAATGAGCAGTTCTTC
many	TRBJ2-7	TRBV28	NA	CASSLFGGYEQYF	TGTGCCAGCAGTTTATTCGGCGGCTACGAGCAGTACTTC
many	TRBJ1-2	TRBV7-2	NA	CASSLGQTFSYGYTF	TGTGCCAGCAGCTTGGGCCAGACCTTTAGCTATGGCTACACCTTC
many	TRBJ2-3	TRBV2	NA	CASSFLDLDTQYF	TGTGCCAGCAGTTTCCTTGACTTGGATACGCAGTATTTT
many	TRBJ1-4	TRBV28	TRBD1	CASSSAGQNNEKLFF	TGTGCCAGCAGTTCGGCGGGACAGAATAATGAAAAACTGTTTTTT
many	TRBJ2-2	TRBV5-1	NA	CASSLGPTRGTGELFF	TGCGCCAGCAGCTTGGGTCCGACTAGGGGGACCGGGGAGCTGTTTTTT
many	TRBJ2-5	TRBV5-1	NA	CASSLTERQETQYF	TGCGCCAGCAGCTTGACAGAACGGCAAGAGACCCAGTACTTC
many	TRBJ1-1	TRBV10-3	NA	CAISPSIGQGRTEAFF	TGTGCCATCAGTCCTTCAATCGGGCAGGGGAGAACTGAAGCTTTCTTT
once	TRBJ2-6	TRBV3-1	NA	CACTQVYYEGTGANVLTF	TGTGCCTGCACCCAAGTTTATTATGAAGGGACTGGGGCCAACGTCCTGACTTTC
many	TRBJ2-3	TRBV29-1	NA	CSALIDTQYF	TGCAGCGCCCTTATAGATACGCAGTATTTT
many	TRBJ2-7	TRBV27	NA	CASSLLGTGTYEQYF	TGTGCCAGCAGTTTATTGGGGACGGGAACCTACGAGCAGTACTTC
NA	TRBJ1-2	TRBV25-1	NA	CASSVNLDYGYTF	TGTGCCAGCAGTGTCAACCTGGACTATGGCTACACCTTC
many	TRBJ2-1	TRBV19	NA	CASSIGEGVSYNEQFF	TGTGCCAGTAGTATAGGAGAGGGGGTATCCTACAATGAGCAGTTCTTC
many	TRBJ1-1	TRBV12-3/TRBV12-4	NA	CASGPAANTEAFF	TGTGCCAGCGGACCGGCAGCGAACACTGAAGCTTTCTTT
many	TRBJ2-4	TRBV6-5	NA	CASSYSRSLVGFTKNIQYF	TGTGCCAGCAGTTACTCGAGGTCCCTAGTGGGATTTACCAAAAACATTCAGTACTTC
many	TRBJ2-3	TRBV7-2	NA	CASSFGTLTDTQYF	TGTGCCAGCAGCTTTGGGACACTCACAGATACGCAGTATTTT
many	TRBJ2-7	TRBV6-2/TRBV6-3	NA	CASSYGTYNSYEQYF	TGTGCCAGCAGTTACGGGACTTACAACTCCTACGAGCAGTACTTC
many	TRBJ2-2	TRBV7-9	NA	CASSPLNTGELFF	TGTGCCAGCAGCCCCCTGAACACCGGGGAGCTGTTTTTT
many	TRBJ2-1	TRBV10-3	TRBD2	CAISEWNGGAKNEQFF	TGTGCCATCAGTGAGTGGAACGGGGGGGCCAAGAATGAGCAGTTCTTC
many	TRBJ2-7	TRBV19	TRBD2	CASSIQGAGPSYEQYF	TGTGCCAGTAGTATACAAGGAGCGGGGCCTTCCTACGAGCAGTACTTC
many	TRBJ2-7	TRBV7-8	NA	CASSLAWASSYEQYF	TGTGCCAGCAGCTTAGCATGGGCAAGCTCCTACGAGCAGTACTTC
NA	TRBJ1-5	TRBV6-5	NA	CTSSYQAGYQPQHF	TGTACCAGCAGTTACCAGGCAGGTTATCAGCCCCAGCATTTT
many	TRBJ2-7	TRBV28	TRBD1	CASSTGGSFMGEQYF	TGTGCCAGCAGTACAGGGGGAAGTTTTATGGGCGAGCAGTACTTC
many	TRBJ2-5	TRBV5-1	TRBD2	CASSLGGLAGQETQYF	TGCGCCAGCAGCTTGGGGGGACTAGCGGGACAAGAGACCCAGTACTTC
many	TRBJ2-3	TRBV5-4	NA	CASGFHGTDTQYF	TGTGCCAGCGGATTCCACGGCACAGATACGCAGTATTTT
many	TRBJ1-3	TRBV30	NA	CAWMGPISGNTIYF	TGTGCCTGGATGGGACCGATCTCTGGAAACACCATATATTTT